Shown below are 29 T cell receptor beta chains from a single sample sequenced in a study of naive and memory T cell subsets. The beta constant-region primer was an equimolar mix of two oligonucleotides covering TRBC1 and TRBC2. MiXCR was run by TCRdb on the UMI-ligation and nested PCR reads, yielding one entry per CDR3 protein. The data contain some 85,000 distinct CDR3 sequences, around 13% of them seen just once; the ten biggest clones take up about 0.93%. The sequencing input was central memory CD4+ T cells from blood. The receptors originated from a human donor in good health.

This rearrangement joins TRBV27 to TRBJ2-3; D is unclear. V lost 5 bases to trimming and J lost 0 bases, with 9 bases between them. Germline CDR1 MNHEY, CDR2 SMNVEV (reference sequence). The CDR3 is made up of 14 amino acids. This CDR3 reads CASSPWASTDTQYF. DNA for the CDR3: TGTGCCAGCAGTCCTTGGGCCAGCACAGATACGCAGTATTTT.

The V and J genes are TRBV29-1 and TRBJ1-3, with no clear D. Germline V gene data show CDR1 as SQVTM and CDR2 as ANQGSEA. The CDR3 covers 16 residues. V lost 0 bases to trimming and J lost 0 bases, with 12 bases between them. CDR3 bases: TGCAGCGTTGAAGACACGGGCTCCTACTCTGGAAACACCATATATTTT. Its translation is CSVEDTGSYSGNTIYF.

This clonotype has a count of ten or more. The junction shows a germline mismatch at one end, possibly a read error. CDR3 in DNA: TGTGCCAGCAGTGAATCCCGGACAGCGCCCCTAATCTCCTTC. This encodes CASSESRTAPLISF. The chain links TRBV6-1 to TRBJ1-2; D is possibly TRBD1 (6 bases). The CDR3 contains 14 residues. Germline V lookup: CDR1 MNHNS, CDR2 SASEGT.

The V call is TRBV2, the J call TRBJ2-3; maybe TRBD1 (6 bases). The V end was cut by 4 bases, the J end by 5 bases, with 16 bases between. CDR1 and CDR2 from the germline V gene are SNHLY and FYNNEI. The CDR3 is 15 residues long. The DNA for the CDR3 is TGTGCCAGCAGTGTGAACAGGGCGTTTGGAGATACGCAGTATTTT. Translation: CASSVNRAFGDTQYF.

The genes are TRBV12-3 or TRBV12-4 and TRBJ2-6; the match to TRBD1 covers 7 bases. Germline trimming cut 2 bases from V and 4 bases from J; bases unmatched to any gene: 2. The CDR3 sequence is 15 residues long. The CDR3 region is CASSLRGPGANVLTF. The CDR3 DNA reads as TGTGCCAGCAGTTTAAGGGGGCCCGGGGCCAACGTCCTGACTTTC.

This clonotype was detected only a few times. The V gene is TRBV28, the J gene TRBJ2-1; TRBD2 agrees at 11 bases. V gave up 3 bases and J gave up 6 bases; unmatched junction bases: 4. The CDR3 has 15 amino acids. CDR1 and CDR2 (germline): MDHEN, SYDVKM. The CDR3 region is CASSFTSGRGNEQFF. The CDR3 DNA is TGTGCCAGCAGTTTTACTAGCGGGAGAGGCAATGAGCAGTTCTTC.

This clonotype was recorded many times. The genes are TRBV3-1 and TRBJ2-3; D gene uncertain. The germline V gene has CDR1 LGHDT and CDR2 YNNKEL (reference sequence). The CDR3 is 13 amino acids. V was trimmed by 4 bases and J by 7 bases, leaving 12 bases between them. The CDR3 nucleotides read TGTGCCAGCAGCCTCGGTCCCCCTTATACGCAGTATTTT. Its protein product is CASSLGPPYTQYF.

This clonotype was found many times. This chain uses TRBV27 with TRBJ1-6; no definite D call. Trimming cost V 4 bases and J 7 bases, with 17 bases left between them. CDR3 length: 16 amino acids. Germline V gene lookup returns CDR1 MNHEY and CDR2 SMNVEV (reference sequence). CDR3 sequence: CASSSHLRVENSPLHF. Written as DNA, the CDR3 is TGTGCCAGCAGTTCCCATCTCCGGGTTGAAAATTCACCCCTCCACTTT.

This clonotype was seen only a few times. J is TRBJ2-2 and V is TRBV5-1; D is unclear. Germline-derived CDR1 and CDR2 are SGHRS and YFSETQ. Trimming removed 1 base at V and 4 bases at J, with 5 bases between. The CDR3 totals 13 residues. For the CDR3, the DNA is TGCGCCAGCAGCTTGTGGGGCACCGGGGAGCTGTTTTTT. This translates into CASSLWGTGELFF.

This clonotype was seen at least ten times. The chain couples TRBV4-2 to TRBJ2-1, with D perhaps assigned TRBD1 or TRBD2 (5 bases each). The germline V gene encodes CDR1 LGHNA and CDR2 YNFKEQ. CDR3 length equals 16 residues. V lost 1 base and J 5 bases, leaving 15 bases between the germline ends. The CDR3 loop reads CASSQATGTSNNEQFF. CDR3 nucleotides: TGTGCCAGCAGCCAAGCAACCGGGACGAGTAACAATGAGCAGTTCTTC.

Ten or more counts support this clonotype. The chain carries TRBV7-9 and TRBJ2-3; possible D gene TRBD2, 5 bases. The length of the CDR3 is 17 residues. CDR1 is SEHNR and CDR2 is FQNEAQ in the germline V gene (reference sequence). Trimming left V 0 bases short and J 1 base short, with 14 bases between. This CDR3 is CASSLAAGRRGTDTQYF. CDR3 DNA: TGTGCCAGCAGCTTAGCGGCAGGCCGGCGGGGCACAGATACGCAGTATTTT.

The chain recombines TRBV5-1 with TRBJ1-4, with 7 bases identical to TRBD1. Germline CDR1 is SGHRS and CDR2 is YFSETQ. J lost 0 bases, V lost 5 bases, and 7 bases had no gene match. The CDR3 consists of 16 residues. The CDR3 nucleotides are TGCGCCAGCAGATTCCTCACAGGGGCAACTAATGAAAAACTGTTTTTT. Its protein is CASRFLTGATNEKLFF.

In this sample, this clonotype turned up a few times. CDR3 loop: CASRASLLTNYGYTF. CDR3 DNA: TGTGCCAGCAGGGCCAGTTTATTGACCAACTATGGCTACACCTTC. V and J are TRBV12-3 or TRBV12-4 and TRBJ1-2; no definite D call. The CDR3 extends over 15 amino acids. V lost 6 bases to trimming and J lost 2 bases, with 16 bases between them.

The chain uses TRBV5-8 and TRBJ2-3; D remains unclear. The CDR3 sequence is 15 residues long. Germline lookup yields CDR1 SGHTS and CDR2 YDEGEE. V was clipped by 1 base and J by 4 bases, with 13 bases between them. The CDR3 region has the DNA TGTGCCAGCAGCTTGTTAGGCAGACCTTCAGATACGCAGTATTTT. Protein: CASSLLGRPSDTQYF.

This clonotype was seen more than once but under ten times. The rearrangement joins TRBV20-1 to TRBJ2-5; possibly TRBD2 for D (6 bases). Germline V lookup: CDR1 DFQATT, CDR2 SNEGSKA (reference sequence). The CDR3 is made up of 13 amino acids. The ends were cut back, 0 bases at V and 5 bases at J, with 10 bases in the middle. CDR3 nucleotide sequence: TGCAGTGCTAGAGATGTTCGGGGGGAGACCCAGTACTTC. Its protein product is CSARDVRGETQYF.

This clonotype was picked up a small number of times. V gene TRBV20-1 combines with J gene TRBJ2-5; 12 nucleotides agree with TRBD2. The junction had 6 bases not matched to a gene; V was cut back by 0 bases and J by 4 bases. CDR3 length: 16 residues. Germline lookup yields CDR1 DFQATT and CDR2 SNEGSKA (reference sequence). The CDR3 loop is CSARDLGTSGLETQYF. In DNA, the CDR3 is TGCAGTGCTAGAGATCTCGGGACTAGCGGGTTAGAGACCCAGTACTTC.

V is TRBV7-2 and J is TRBJ2-7; 8 nucleotides match TRBD1. V lost 7 bases, J lost 5 bases, and 10 bases stayed unmatched. The CDR3 runs 14 residues. CDR1 SGHTA and CDR2 FQGNSA come from the germline V gene. Here the CDR3 DNA reads TGTGCCAGCATCCTTACGGCAGGGGGCCACGAGCAGTACTTC. Protein: CASILTAGGHEQYF.

The genes are TRBV12-3 or TRBV12-4 and TRBJ1-5; possibly TRBD1 for D (6 bases). This CDR3 comprises 13 residues. The germline V and J ends were trimmed by 7 bases and 7 bases, with 14 bases remaining between them. This CDR3 is CASTTGIVQPQHF. CDR3 DNA sequence: TGTGCCAGCACCACAGGGATCGTCCAGCCCCAGCATTTT.

CDR3 coding DNA: TGTGCCAGCAGTTTTGGTAGTCTTCAAAGTAGGCAAGAGACCCAGTACTTC. It specifies CASSFGSLQSRQETQYF. This chain joins TRBV12-3 or TRBV12-4 and TRBJ2-5, with D unresolved. Trimming shortened V by 3 bases and J by 2 bases, and 19 bases separated the two germline ends. This CDR3 has 17 residues.

In its sample, this clonotype was seen a few times. The rearrangement joins TRBV7-2 to TRBJ2-3; D not resolved. V was clipped by 1 base and J by 1 base, with 6 bases between them. This CDR3 has 14 residues. CDR1 is SGHTA, CDR2 FQGNSA, per germline. The CDR3 bases are TGTGCCAGCAGCTTAGGACCCGGCACAGATACGCAGTATTTT. It is translated as CASSLGPGTDTQYF.

The table lists this clonotype with a few counts. J is TRBJ2-5 and V is TRBV12-3 or TRBV12-4; 7 nucleotides line up with TRBD1. The CDR3 loop spans 12 amino acids. J gave up 5 bases and V 6 bases, and 3 bases lay outside the gene matches. The CDR3 spells CASRQGLETQYF. The CDR3 DNA sequence: TGTGCCAGCAGACAGGGGTTGGAGACCCAGTACTTC.

Many counts were recorded for this clonotype. This chain connects TRBV10-3 to TRBJ2-5; D uncertain. The CDR3 contains 13 residues. V lost 5 bases to trimming and J lost 3 bases, with 10 bases between them. Germline values: CDR1 ENHRY, CDR2 SYGVKD. The CDR3: CAISSPAEETQYF. DNA of the CDR3: TGTGCCATCAGTTCCCCGGCGGAAGAGACCCAGTACTTC.

This clonotype has just a few counts. V usage is TRBV7-7 and J usage is TRBJ2-5; 8 nucleotides align to TRBD1. From germline, CDR1 is SSHAT and CDR2 FNYEAQ (reference sequence). V dropped 5 bases and J dropped 1; count of bases not matched to a gene: 6. This CDR3 has 15 amino acids. As DNA, the CDR3 is TGTGCCAGCAGCCTGGGGACAGGAGGCCAAGAGACCCAGTACTTC. Protein product: CASSLGTGGQETQYF.

The sample holds many counts of this clonotype. This chain joins TRBV5-1 and TRBJ2-3, with 9 bases identical to TRBD2. J was trimmed by 9 bases and V by 0 bases; bases with no gene match: 5. This CDR3 is built from 14 residues. Germline CDR1 SGHRS, CDR2 YFSETQ. CDR3 coding DNA: TGCGCCAGCAGCTTGGACAGCGGGAGGTCGACGCAGTATTTT. This gives the protein CASSLDSGRSTQYF.

V and J are TRBV28 and TRBJ2-3, with 9 positions matching TRBD2. Germline CDR1 MDHEN, CDR2 SYDVKM. The CDR3 has 18 residues. The V and J ends lost 6 bases and 2 bases, in that order; junction bases with no gene match: 15. The CDR3 nucleotides are TGTGCCAGCAGCCCCCATCCGGCGGGAGGGTATACCACAGATACGCAGTATTTT. Its protein product is CASSPHPAGGYTTDTQYF.

The chain couples TRBV27 to TRBJ1-2; D possibly corresponds to TRBD1 (6 bases). Germline V gene lookup returns CDR1 MNHEY and CDR2 SMNVEV (reference sequence). The CDR3 totals 17 residues. Trimming removed 6 bases from V and 5 bases from J, with 25 bases in between. The CDR3 DNA reads TGTGCCAGCAGCTTAAAGGGGGTCGTCGTAGGGGAGTATGGCTACACCTTC. This sequence encodes CASSLKGVVVGEYGYTF.

This clonotype has more than one count but fewer than ten. The V gene is TRBV7-9, the J gene TRBJ2-3; possibly TRBD2 for D (6 bases). Germline CDR1 SEHNR, CDR2 FQNEAQ (reference sequence). This CDR3 is built from 17 residues. V was shortened by 5 bases and J by 0 bases, with 18 bases between the two germline ends. The CDR3 protein is CASSQVVASASTDTQYF. CDR3 coding DNA: TGTGCCAGCAGCCAAGTCGTGGCTAGCGCAAGCACAGATACGCAGTATTTT. The whole variable domain, filled in from reference TRBV7-9 and TRBJ2-3, reads DTGVSQNPRHKITKRGQNVTFRCDPISEHNRLYWYRQTLGQGPEFLTYFQNEAQLEKSRLLSDRFSAERPKGSFSTLEIQRTEQGDSAMYLCASSQVVASASTDTQYFGPGTRLTVL.

This clonotype was counted many times. This chain's CDR3 is CASSYLGGSGRTPVNEQFF. CDR3 in DNA: TGTGCCAGCAGTTACTTGGGTGGTAGCGGGAGAACCCCGGTCAATGAGCAGTTCTTC. The chain is built from TRBV6-2 or TRBV6-3 and TRBJ2-1; 9 bases fit TRBD2. CDR1 MNHEY and CDR2 SVGEGT come from the germline V gene. CDR3 length: 19 amino acids. Trimming took 1 base from V and 6 from J; bases not matched to a gene: 16.

This clonotype was seen more than once but under ten times. The chain couples TRBV12-3 or TRBV12-4 to TRBJ2-2, with D hard to call. This CDR3 has 12 residues. V shed 5 bases and J shed 6 bases, with 7 bases lying between them. CDR3 sequence: CASSGKAGELFF. The CDR3 coding sequence is TGTGCCAGCAGTGGGAAGGCCGGGGAGCTGTTTTTT.